This T cell receptor beta chain was sequenced in a study of T cells in localized non-small cell lung cancer. Regarding the study as a whole: The study found T cell clonality highest in uninvolved adjacent lung, above tumor.

Sequenced by immunoSEQ multiplex PCR; TCRdb stores in-frame clones only, minus some. The table lists 20,000 to 25,000 clones, around nine tenths of them singletons, with more than 2.5% in the top ten. A word on this clone: Its matching antigen is unknown.

Germline assignment: CDR1 SEHNR and CDR2 FQNEAQ (reference sequence). This CDR3 has 15 amino acids. Deletions cut 5 bases from V and 4 bases from J, with 17 bases between. V is TRBV7-9 and J is TRBJ1-1, with D possibly TRBD1 on 5 matching bases. This specimen consisted of peripheral blood, obtained before any cancer treatment. The TCR comes from a woman aged 40-69 years with stage I lung adenocarcinoma. In DNA form, the CDR3 reads TGTGCCAGCAGCCCGGAGGGGACGGGGCGCACTGAAGCTTTCTTT. It is translated as CASSPEGTGRTEAFF.